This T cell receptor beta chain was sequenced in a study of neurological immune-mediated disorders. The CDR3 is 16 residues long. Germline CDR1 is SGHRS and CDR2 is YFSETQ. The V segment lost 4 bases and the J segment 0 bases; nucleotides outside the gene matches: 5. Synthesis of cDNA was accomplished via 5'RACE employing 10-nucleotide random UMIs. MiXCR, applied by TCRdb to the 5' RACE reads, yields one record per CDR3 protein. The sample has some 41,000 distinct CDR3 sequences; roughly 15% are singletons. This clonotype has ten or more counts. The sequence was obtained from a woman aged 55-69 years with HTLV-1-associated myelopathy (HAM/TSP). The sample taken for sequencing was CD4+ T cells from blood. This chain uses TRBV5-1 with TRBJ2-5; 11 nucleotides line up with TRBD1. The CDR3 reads CASSPGTGGYQETQYF. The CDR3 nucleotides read TGCGCCAGCAGCCCAGGGACAGGGGGGTACCAAGAGACCCAGTACTTC.